This T cell receptor beta chain was sequenced in a study of CD8 T cells in Susac syndrome. An amount of RNA that ranged from 0.5 to 1 ug was reverse transcribed with random hexamers. From the immunoSEQ multiplex PCR reads, TCRdb called clonotypes with MiXCR, one entry per CDR3 protein. The sample holds approximately 120,000 distinct CDR3 sequences; more than 80% are singletons and the top ten take approximately 0.3%. CDR3 length equals 13 residues. CDR1 and CDR2 (germline): LNHDA, SQIVND (reference sequence). The V and J ends lost 6 bases and 4 bases respectively, with 12 bases between them. V is TRBV19 and J is TRBJ2-5; tentatively, D is TRBD2 (6 bases). The origin of this receptor is a human donor with multiple sclerosis. Input material: CD8+ T cells from PBMCs. CDR3 in DNA: TGTGCCAGTAGGCCCGGAGGGTTAGAGACCCAGTACTTC. It codes for CASRPGGLETQYF.